This T cell receptor (beta chain) was captured in a study of blood T cell repertoires in COVID-19. Method: immunoSEQ multiplex PCR; TCRdb's copy keeps in-frame clones and lacks some. The profile shows more than 80,000 clones, 76% of them singletons. The length of the CDR3 is 16 residues. V dropped 0 bases and J dropped 9; count of bases not matched to a gene: 5. Germline lookup yields CDR1 SGHNT and CDR2 YYREEE (reference sequence). The chain recombines TRBV5-4 with TRBJ2-1; the match to TRBD2 covers 14 bases. This TCR was recovered from a man at least 80 years old with COVID-19, enrolled during active disease. The sequenced sample consisted of peripheral blood. The CDR3 bases are TGTGCCAGCAGCTTGGCGGGACTAGCGGGAGCAGGTGAGCAGTTCTTC. Its translation is CASSLAGLAGAGEQFF.